Listed here is a single T cell receptor (beta chain). Other DNA sequences in the same sample also yield this CDR3. The sample is drawn from a study of T cell changes during pregnancy in multiple sclerosis. Germline CDR1 and CDR2: MNHEY and SVGAGI. The CDR3 is 14 residues long. Deletions cut 0 bases from V and 3 bases from J, with 6 bases between. Produced via immunoSEQ multiplex PCR; TCRdb's table is partial and in-frame only. The sample has about 34,000 clones, around nine tenths seen once. This TCR was sampled from a female donor with multiple sclerosis, enrolled in a pregnancy study. This chain connects TRBV6-5 to TRBJ1-3; D remains ambiguous. Sequencing was performed on CD8+ T cells from peripheral blood mononuclear cells, taken in the second trimester of pregnancy. The CDR3 DNA reads as TGTGCCAGCAGTTACTCTTCAGGTGGAAACACCATATATTTT. Protein: CASSYSSGGNTIYF.